This T cell receptor (beta chain) was retrieved from a study of glioma-infiltrating T cells after dendritic cell vaccination. Time point indicated: after dendritic cell vaccination, including at tumor progression/relapse. A few counts support this clone. The V end lost 6 bases, the J end lost 9 bases, and 15 bases lay between the germline ends. In germline, CDR1 is MNHEY, CDR2 SMNVEV (reference sequence). CDR3 length equals 13 residues. The data were produced by immunoSEQ multiplex PCR, yet TCRdb's version contains in-frame clones alone and is incomplete. The repertoire holds 100,000 or so clones, approximately 84% seen once, with around 5.4% in the top ten.

The V gene is TRBV27, the J gene TRBJ1-3; D is undetermined. The source was blood, collected after dendritic cell vaccination. This receptor was identified in a human donor with glioblastoma. The DNA for the CDR3 is TGTGCCAGCAGCCGCGACCCTTGGAGCACCATATATTTT. It encodes CASSRDPWSTIYF.